This paragraph reports one T cell receptor (beta chain). Its specificity is unknown. Both about-4-week and about-12-week second-dose recipients were combined. The data derive from a study of T cell responses to AZD1222 COVID-19 vaccine. Study-wide results and caveats: Nearly half of spike-specific TCRs reportedly go after variant regions that carry no mutations. Seropositive AZD1222 recipients at baseline numbered only five or six.

In germline, CDR1 is LNHDA, CDR2 SQIVND (reference sequence). The CDR3 contains 14 residues. Trimming stripped 5 bases from V and 6 bases from J, with 16 bases between. Some clones are missing from TCRdb's copy, which holds only in-frame ones; the method was immunoSEQ multiplex PCR. The repertoire holds about 120,000 clones, with 85% to 95% as singletons. The origin of this receptor is an adult who received the AZD1222 COVID-19 vaccine. Here the sequenced sample was peripheral blood, taken 28 days after the second AZD1222 dose. The V call is TRBV19, the J call TRBJ1-2; D gene ambiguous. CDR3 in amino acids: CASSLSGATDGYTF. The CDR3 nucleotides are TGTGCCAGTAGTTTGAGTGGAGCTACTGATGGCTACACCTTC.